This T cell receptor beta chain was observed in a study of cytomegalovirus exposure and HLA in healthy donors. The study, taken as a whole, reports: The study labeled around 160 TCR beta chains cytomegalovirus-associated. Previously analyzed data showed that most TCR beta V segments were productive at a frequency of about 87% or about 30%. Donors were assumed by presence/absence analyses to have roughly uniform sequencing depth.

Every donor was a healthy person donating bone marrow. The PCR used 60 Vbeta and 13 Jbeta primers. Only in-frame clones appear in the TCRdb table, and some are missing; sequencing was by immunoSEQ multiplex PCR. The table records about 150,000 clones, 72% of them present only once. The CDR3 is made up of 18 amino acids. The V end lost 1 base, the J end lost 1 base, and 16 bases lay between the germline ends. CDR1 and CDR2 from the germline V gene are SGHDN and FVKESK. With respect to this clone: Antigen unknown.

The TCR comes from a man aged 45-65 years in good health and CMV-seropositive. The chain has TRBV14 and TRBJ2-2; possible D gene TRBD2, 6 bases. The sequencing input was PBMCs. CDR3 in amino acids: CASSQVAGGTVNTGELFF. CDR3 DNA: TGTGCCAGCAGCCAAGTTGCAGGAGGGACGGTGAACACCGGGGAGCTGTTTTTT.